This T cell receptor (beta chain) was captured by sequencing in a study of PD-L1 blockade in urothelial cancer. Study-level information: Beginning in about 2014, patients received atezolizumab, given as 1,200 mg intravenously every 3 weeks. About 85% of the roughly 29 patients were men whose urothelial cancer was bladder-origin.

Assay: immunoSEQ multiplex PCR; the TCRdb copy retains only in-frame clones and omits some. The sample holds about 63,000 clones, roughly 76% seen once. The sample's time point: pretreatment peripheral blood. The CDR3 runs 14 residues. CDR1 is LNHNV and CDR2 is YYDKDF in the germline V gene (reference sequence). Deletions cut 4 bases from V and 7 bases from J, with 13 bases between. This TCR was sampled from a man between 65 and 85 years old with urothelial cancer. The rearrangement uses TRBV15 and TRBJ2-2; a possible D gene is TRBD2 (5 bases). The sample in question was PBMCs, obtained around atezolizumab (anti-PD-L1) treatment. CDR3 sequence (DNA): TGTGCCACCAGCAAAGGACGCGAGGGCGGGGAGCTGTTTTTT. Protein sequence: CATSKGREGGELFF.